This T cell receptor (beta chain) was sequenced for a study of cytomegalovirus exposure and HLA in healthy donors. Primers included in the PCR were 60 Vbeta and 13 Jbeta primers. Sequencing was performed with immunoSEQ multiplex PCR; in TCRdb, only in-frame clones are kept and a portion is missing. The table lists roughly 200,000 clones, around 84% of them singletons, with about 1.7% in the top ten. The donors comprised healthy bone marrow donors. Trimming shortened V by 0 bases and J by 4 bases, and 10 bases separated the two germline ends. This CDR3 has 14 residues. Germline loops: CDR1 SGHKS, CDR2 YYEKEE (reference sequence). In this sample, this clone turned up a few times.

The source of this sequence is a young woman in good health and CMV-seronegative. The material sequenced was PBMCs. The rearrangement links TRBV5-5 to TRBJ1-1; possibly TRBD1 for D (5 bases). As DNA, the CDR3 is TGTGCCAGCAGCTTGGCAGGGAGGGGCACTGAAGCTTTCTTT. This codes for CASSLAGRGTEAFF.